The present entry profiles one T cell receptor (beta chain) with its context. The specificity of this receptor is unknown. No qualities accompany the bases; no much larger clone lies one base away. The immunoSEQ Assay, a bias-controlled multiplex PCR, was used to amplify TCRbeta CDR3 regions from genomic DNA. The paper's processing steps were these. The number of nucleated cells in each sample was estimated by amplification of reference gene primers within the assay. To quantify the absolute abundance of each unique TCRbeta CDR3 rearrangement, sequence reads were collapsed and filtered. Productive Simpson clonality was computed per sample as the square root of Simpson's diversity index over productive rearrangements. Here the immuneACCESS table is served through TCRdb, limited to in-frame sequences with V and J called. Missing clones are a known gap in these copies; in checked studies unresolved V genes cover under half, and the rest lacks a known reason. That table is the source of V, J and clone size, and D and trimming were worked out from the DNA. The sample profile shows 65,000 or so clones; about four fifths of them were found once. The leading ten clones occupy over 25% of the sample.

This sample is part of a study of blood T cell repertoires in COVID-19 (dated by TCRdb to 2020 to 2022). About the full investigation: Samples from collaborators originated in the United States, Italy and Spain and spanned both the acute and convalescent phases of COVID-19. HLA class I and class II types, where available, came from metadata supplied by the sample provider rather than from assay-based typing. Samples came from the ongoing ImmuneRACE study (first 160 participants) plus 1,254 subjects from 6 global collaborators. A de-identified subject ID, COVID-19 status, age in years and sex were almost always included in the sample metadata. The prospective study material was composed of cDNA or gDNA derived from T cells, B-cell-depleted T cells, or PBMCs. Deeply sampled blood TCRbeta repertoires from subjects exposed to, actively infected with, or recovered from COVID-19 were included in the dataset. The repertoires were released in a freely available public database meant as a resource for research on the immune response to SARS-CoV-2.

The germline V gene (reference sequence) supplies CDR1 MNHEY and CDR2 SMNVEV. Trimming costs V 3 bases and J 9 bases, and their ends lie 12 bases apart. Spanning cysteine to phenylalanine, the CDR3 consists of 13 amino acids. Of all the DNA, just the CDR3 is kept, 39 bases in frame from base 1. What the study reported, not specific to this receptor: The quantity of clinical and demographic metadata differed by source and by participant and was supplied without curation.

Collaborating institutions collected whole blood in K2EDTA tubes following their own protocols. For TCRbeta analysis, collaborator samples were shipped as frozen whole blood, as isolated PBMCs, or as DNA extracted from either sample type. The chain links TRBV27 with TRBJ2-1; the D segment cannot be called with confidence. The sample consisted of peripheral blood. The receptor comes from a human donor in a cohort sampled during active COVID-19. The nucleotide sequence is TGTGCCAGCAGTTTGAGTAGTAGCCTTGAGCAGTTCTTC. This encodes CASSLSSSLEQFF.